The T cell receptor (beta chain) described here comes from a study of shared clonotypes between healthy human individuals. Study observations and caveats: Across subsets, estimated richness was generally greater for naive than for memory populations.

The authors divided CD4+ cells into CD45RA+ naive and CD45RA-negative memory subsets. Germline V gene data show CDR1 as SNHLY and CDR2 as FYNNEI. CDR3 size: 13 residues. Trimming took off 6 bases at V and 5 bases at J, with 13 bases between the two ends. The assay was run at deep level. Sequencing used immunoSEQ multiplex PCR; TCRdb keeps in-frame clones, though not all of them. Among roughly 2 million clones listed, roughly 95% were seen once. As to this clone: Its target is not known. Within the sample, other DNA sequences also encode this same CDR3.

The chain couples TRBV2 to TRBJ2-5; TRBD1 might be the D (6 bases). The source of this sequence is a man in his late teens or twenties in good health. Sequenced: naive CD4+ T cells sorted from blood. The subset was: CD45RA+ positively selected. The CDR3 region has the DNA TGTGCCAGCAGAGGGGGACAAGGGGAGACCCAGTACTTC. This encodes CASRGGQGETQYF.